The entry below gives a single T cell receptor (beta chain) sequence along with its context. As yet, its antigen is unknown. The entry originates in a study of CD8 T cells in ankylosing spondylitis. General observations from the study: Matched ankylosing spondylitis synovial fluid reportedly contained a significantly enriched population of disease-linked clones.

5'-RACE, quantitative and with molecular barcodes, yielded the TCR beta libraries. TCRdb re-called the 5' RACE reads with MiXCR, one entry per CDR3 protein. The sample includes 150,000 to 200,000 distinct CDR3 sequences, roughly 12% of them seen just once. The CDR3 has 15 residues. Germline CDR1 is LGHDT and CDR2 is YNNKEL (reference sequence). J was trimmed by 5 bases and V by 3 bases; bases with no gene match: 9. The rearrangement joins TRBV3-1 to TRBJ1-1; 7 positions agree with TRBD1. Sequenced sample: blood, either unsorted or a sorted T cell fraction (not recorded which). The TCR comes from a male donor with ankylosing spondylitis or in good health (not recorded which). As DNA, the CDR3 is TGTGCCAGCAGCCACCCGACAGGGAGGGAGACTGAAGCTTTCTTT. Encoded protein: CASSHPTGRETEAFF.